The 30 T cell receptor beta chains below come from one sample, sequenced in a study of shared clonotypes between healthy human individuals. The protocol was immunoSEQ multiplex PCR, while the TCRdb copy is restricted to in-frame clones and leaves out a portion. The table shows approximately 500,000 clones, with 90% to 96% occurring only once. Source material: naive CD4+ T cells sorted from blood. Specified subset: CD45RA+ positively selected. These receptors all stem from a woman in her thirties in good health.

V and J are TRBV4-1 and TRBJ2-7; 8 nucleotides align to TRBD2. V was clipped by 0 bases and J by 7 bases; unmatched bases: 17. The CDR3 extends over 18 amino acids. The germline V gene encodes CDR1 MGHRA and CDR2 YSYEKL. CDR3 DNA: TGCGCCAGCAGCCAAGATAGGGGCGGGCTACGCAGCGGGGGAGAGCAGTACTTC. The encoded protein is CASSQDRGGLRSGGEQYF.

The chain carries TRBV6-1 and TRBJ1-1; D gene ambiguous. Germline V gene lookup returns CDR1 MNHNS and CDR2 SASEGT. Trimming left V 4 bases short and J 4 bases short, with 10 bases between. The CDR3 covers 13 residues. The CDR3 nucleotides read TGTGCCAGCAGTGGGCCAGTAAGCACTGAAGCTTTCTTT. Residues: CASSGPVSTEAFF.

This chain joins TRBV2 and TRBJ2-4, with D perhaps TRBD1 or TRBD2 (6 bases each). With 3 bases removed from V and 3 bases from J, the gap between germline ends came to 12 bases. Germline V gene lookup returns CDR1 SNHLY and CDR2 FYNNEI. The CDR3 has 15 residues. The CDR3 spells CASSDGGFGKNIQYF. CDR3 bases: TGTGCCAGCAGTGACGGGGGCTTTGGCAAAAACATTCAGTACTTC. Together with reference TRBV2 and TRBJ2-4, the CDR3 gives the full variable domain: EPEVTQTPSHQVTQMGQEVILRCVPISNHLYFYWYRQILGQKVEFLVSFYNNEISEKSEIFDDQFSVERPDGSNFTLKIRSTKLEDSAMYFCASSDGGFGKNIQYFGAGTRLSVL.

V is TRBV9 and J is TRBJ2-3; D gene ambiguous. The CDR3 has 15 amino acids. Between the trimmed V and J ends, which lost 0 bases and 1 base, there was a span of 9 bases. The germline gives CDR1 SGDLS, CDR2 YYNGEE. CDR3 in amino acids: CASSVGGVGTDTQYF. CDR3 nucleotide sequence: TGTGCCAGCAGCGTAGGTGGAGTTGGCACAGATACGCAGTATTTT.

J is TRBJ1-1 and V is TRBV18, with TRBD1 as a possible D gene (5 bases). The length of the CDR3 is 13 residues. V lost 5 bases and J lost 1, with 8 bases in between. Germline lookup yields CDR1 KGHSH and CDR2 LQKENI. DNA of the CDR3: TGTGCCAGCTCATATGGACAGAACACTGAAGCTTTCTTT. This sequence encodes CASSYGQNTEAFF.

CDR3 sequence: CASSLTFGAYEQYF. DNA for the CDR3: TGTGCCAGCAGTTTGACTTTCGGTGCCTACGAGCAGTACTTC. V usage is TRBV27 and J usage is TRBJ2-7; D is unresolved. There are 14 residues in the CDR3. V shed 3 bases and J shed 2 bases, with 11 bases lying between them. The V gene's germline CDR1 is MNHEY and CDR2 SMNVEV (reference sequence).

V usage is TRBV7-9 and J usage is TRBJ2-3; 10 positions match TRBD2. CDR3 length: 16 residues. Looked up from germline, CDR1 is SEHNR and CDR2 is FQNEAQ (reference sequence). Unmatched junction bases numbered 5, after V lost 0 bases and J lost 5 bases. CDR3 sequence: CASSLARPSGRDTQYF. DNA of the CDR3: TGTGCCAGCAGCTTAGCCCGACCTAGCGGGAGAGATACGCAGTATTTT.

The genes are TRBV7-2 and TRBJ2-7; 13 nucleotides align to TRBD2. This CDR3 contains 16 residues. Germline-derived CDR1 and CDR2 are SGHTA and FQGNSA. Trimming took 1 base from V and 2 from J; bases not matched to a gene: 2. The CDR3 protein is CASSLVGLAGAYEQYF. The CDR3 region has the DNA TGTGCCAGCAGCTTAGTAGGACTAGCGGGAGCCTACGAGCAGTACTTC.

The V and J genes are TRBV6-5 and TRBJ1-1; 8 nucleotides line up with TRBD1. Germline CDR1 and CDR2: MNHEY and SVGAGI. CDR3 length: 13 residues. With 4 bases clipped from V and 3 bases from J, the junction kept 1 base outside the gene matches. CDR3 sequence (DNA): TGTGCCAGCAGTTCGGACAGGGACACTGAAGCTTTCTTT. Encoded protein: CASSSDRDTEAFF.

The genes are TRBV7-2 and TRBJ1-1, with 7 bases fitting TRBD1. Losses at the gene ends were 5 bases for V and 1 base for J; bases not matched to a gene: 1. The CDR3 covers 13 residues. The germline gives CDR1 SGHTA, CDR2 FQGNSA. The CDR3 DNA reads as TGTGCCAGCAGCGACAGGGAGAACACTGAAGCTTTCTTT. It translates to CASSDRENTEAFF.

The chain links TRBV5-4 to TRBJ2-7; 11 bases map to TRBD2. Trimming at V came to 4 bases and at J to 0 bases, leaving 6 bases not matched to a gene. CDR1 and CDR2 (germline): SGHNT, YYREEE (reference sequence). This CDR3 has 16 amino acids. CDR3 nucleotides: TGTGCCAGCAGCCAAGGAGGGACTAGCGGCTCCTACGAGCAGTACTTC. Its translation is CASSQGGTSGSYEQYF. The entire variable domain, with the rest obtained from reference TRBV5-4 and TRBJ2-7, is as follows: ETGVTQSPTHLIKTRGQQVTLRCSSQSGHNTVSWYQQALGQGPQFIFQYYREEENGRGNFPPRFSGLQFPNYSSELNVNALELDDSALYLCASSQGGTSGSYEQYFGPGTRLTVT.

In regard to this clone: Other DNA sequences in this specimen translate into the identical CDR3. This chain uses TRBV19 with TRBJ2-7; TRBD2 agrees at 7 bases. The CDR3 contains 14 residues. Germline V gene lookup returns CDR1 LNHDA and CDR2 SQIVND (reference sequence). V dropped 3 bases and J dropped 0; count of bases not matched to a gene: 2. The CDR3: CASSIGGSSYEQYF. CDR3 coding DNA: TGTGCCAGTAGTATCGGGGGGAGCTCCTACGAGCAGTACTTC.

The V call is TRBV19, the J call TRBJ2-1; 9 bases map to TRBD2. The CDR3 runs to 15 residues. Germline lookup yields CDR1 LNHDA and CDR2 SQIVND (reference sequence). V dropped 3 bases and J dropped 5; count of bases not matched to a gene: 5. Here the CDR3 DNA reads TGTGCCAGTAGTATTGGTTTAGCGGGAGACAATGAGCAGTTCTTC. This encodes CASSIGLAGDNEQFF.

The chain links TRBV5-6 to TRBJ1-1, with D unresolved. The germline V gene has CDR1 SGHDT and CDR2 YYEEEE. This CDR3 contains 14 residues. V was trimmed by 0 bases and J by 1 base, leaving 7 bases between them. This CDR3 reads CASSLASGNTEAFF. The CDR3, as DNA: TGTGCCAGCAGCTTGGCCTCGGGGAACACTGAAGCTTTCTTT.

As for this clone: Other nucleotide sequences in the sample specify the same CDR3. J is TRBJ1-1 and V is TRBV18, with D hard to call. V dropped 3 bases and J dropped 1 base, with 3 bases sitting between them. The CDR3 covers 12 residues. CDR1 is KGHSH, CDR2 LQKENI, per germline. The CDR3 is CASSPQNTEAFF. CDR3 DNA: TGTGCCAGCTCACCTCAGAACACTGAAGCTTTCTTT.

This sequence joins TRBV19 and TRBJ1-6; a possible D gene is TRBD1 (5 bases). Looked up from germline, CDR1 is LNHDA and CDR2 is SQIVND (reference sequence). The CDR3 totals 14 residues. V lost 5 bases and J 8 bases, leaving 13 bases between the germline ends. The CDR3 spells CASSSPPGDSPLHF. DNA of the CDR3: TGTGCCAGTAGTTCCCCGCCGGGGGATTCACCCCTCCACTTT.

The rearrangement uses TRBV7-3 and TRBJ2-7; D not certain. V lost 1 base, J lost 3 bases, and 10 bases lay in between. Germline V gene lookup returns CDR1 SGHTA and CDR2 FQGTGA. This CDR3 contains 14 residues. CDR3 DNA: TGTGCCAGCAGCTTAAGGCCCCACGGCTACGAGCAGTACTTC. This codes for CASSLRPHGYEQYF.

This chain uses TRBV5-1 with TRBJ2-7; D perhaps matches TRBD2 (6 bases). V dropped 3 bases and J dropped 0 bases, with 10 bases sitting between them. This CDR3 is 14 amino acids long. The germline CDR1 and CDR2 sequences are SGHRS and YFSETQ. The CDR3 DNA follows: TGCGCCAGCAGCTCGTCTAGCGTCTCCTACGAGCAGTACTTC. Translation: CASSSSSVSYEQYF.

The gene calls are TRBV6-4 and TRBJ1-2; D perhaps matches TRBD1 (6 bases). CDR1 is MRHNA and CDR2 is SNTAGT in the germline V gene. This CDR3 has 13 amino acids. The DNA for the CDR3 is TGTGCACTTGGTGGGGGCTCGGACTATGGCTACACCTTC. This sequence encodes CALGGGSDYGYTF.

The V and J genes are TRBV14 and TRBJ2-2; TRBD1 matches 9 bases. CDR1 and CDR2 (germline): SGHDN, FVKESK. This CDR3 is built from 17 residues. V lost 0 bases, J lost 1 base, and 3 bases stayed unmatched. The CDR3 DNA sequence: TGTGCCAGCAGCCAAGATTCGGACAGGGGGAACACCGGGGAGCTGTTTTTT. It codes for CASSQDSDRGNTGELFF.

The V call is TRBV27, the J call TRBJ2-7; D may be TRBD1 or TRBD2 (5 bases each). The CDR3 has 15 residues. The V gene lost 6 bases and the J gene lost 5 bases, with 20 bases spanning the gap. Germline loops: CDR1 MNHEY, CDR2 SMNVEV (reference sequence). The DNA for the CDR3 is TGTGCCAGCAGACAACAAATAGAGGGGAAGAACGAGCAGTACTTC. Its protein product is CASRQQIEGKNEQYF.

The genes are TRBV5-1 and TRBJ1-1; D perhaps matches TRBD1 (6 bases). There are 14 residues in the CDR3. The V and J ends lost 3 bases and 1 base respectively, with 10 bases between them. The germline CDR1 and CDR2 sequences are SGHRS and YFSETQ. CDR3: CASSYTTGNTEAFF. The CDR3 bases are TGCGCCAGCAGCTATACGACAGGGAACACTGAAGCTTTCTTT.

The V call is TRBV18, the J call TRBJ1-2; D possibly corresponds to TRBD1 (5 bases). This CDR3 is 12 amino acids long. Germline V gene lookup returns CDR1 KGHSH and CDR2 LQKENI. Trimming pared 5 bases from V and 7 bases from J, leaving 11 bases between. CDR3 sequence (DNA): TGTGCCAGCTCAACCGGGGCCGGTGGCTACACCTTC. Protein product: CASSTGAGGYTF.

This clone was recorded only once. The chain carries TRBV6-6 and TRBJ2-7; 8 bases match TRBD1. The CDR3 length is 14 residues. Germline CDR1 is MNHNY and CDR2 is SVGAGI (reference sequence). V lost 6 bases, J lost 6 bases, and 10 bases stayed unmatched. Here the CDR3 DNA reads TGTGCCAGCAGGCTAGACAGGGGTTTATCCGAGCAGTACTTC. Residues: CASRLDRGLSEQYF.

J is TRBJ2-1 and V is TRBV9; D may be TRBD2 (6 bases). Trimming took 4 bases from V and 2 from J, leaving 16 bases between them. The germline V gene encodes CDR1 SGDLS and CDR2 YYNGEE. The CDR3 length is 16 residues. CDR3 sequence reads: CASSPGAGSTYNEQFF. CDR3 bases: TGTGCCAGCAGCCCTGGGGCCGGGAGTACCTACAATGAGCAGTTCTTC.

V gene TRBV19 combines with J gene TRBJ2-1; D is unresolved. The CDR3 is 13 residues long. Trimming took 6 bases from V and 4 from J, leaving 10 bases between them. Germline-derived CDR1 and CDR2 are LNHDA and SQIVND (reference sequence). The CDR3 DNA follows: TGTGCCAGTAGGTCCAGCACGTACAATGAGCAGTTCTTC. Amino acids: CASRSSTYNEQFF.

This clone occurred once. The V and J genes are TRBV5-1 and TRBJ2-5; no clear D gene. Gene TRBJ2-7 matches the end of the DNA better, so the J call may be wrong. The germline V gene encodes CDR1 SGHRS and CDR2 YFSETQ. CDR3 length equals 14 residues. CDR3 nucleotides: TGCGCCAGCAGCTTGGCAGGATACTCCTACGAGCAGTACTTC. The encoded protein is CASSLAGYSYEQYF.

The chain combines TRBV11-2 with TRBJ2-5; the match to TRBD2 covers 11 bases. Germline trimming cut 1 base from V and 1 base from J; bases unmatched to any gene: 5. Germline V CDR1 and CDR2: SGHAT, FQNNGV. The CDR3 runs to 17 residues. The CDR3 DNA reads TGTGCCAGCAGCTTAGGTAGCGGGGGGGACATCCAAGAGACCCAGTACTTC. Protein: CASSLGSGGDIQETQYF.

This chain connects TRBV27 to TRBJ2-1, with 14 bases lining up with TRBD2. Trimming removed 6 bases from V and 0 bases from J; junction bases left unmatched: 7. Germline CDR1 MNHEY, CDR2 SMNVEV (reference sequence). The CDR3 spans 18 residues. The CDR3 DNA is TGTGCCAGCAGCCCAAGACTAGCGGGAGGGAGCTCCTACAATGAGCAGTTCTTC. Encoded protein: CASSPRLAGGSSYNEQFF.

V gene TRBV4-2 combines with J gene TRBJ1-1; 10 bases agree with TRBD1. The germline V gene has CDR1 LGHNA and CDR2 YNFKEQ. With 1 base clipped from V and 0 bases from J, the junction kept 2 bases outside the gene matches. The CDR3 runs to 16 residues. The CDR3 region is CASSQGDRGVNTEAFF. The CDR3 DNA sequence: TGTGCCAGCAGCCAAGGGGACAGGGGCGTGAACACTGAAGCTTTCTTT.